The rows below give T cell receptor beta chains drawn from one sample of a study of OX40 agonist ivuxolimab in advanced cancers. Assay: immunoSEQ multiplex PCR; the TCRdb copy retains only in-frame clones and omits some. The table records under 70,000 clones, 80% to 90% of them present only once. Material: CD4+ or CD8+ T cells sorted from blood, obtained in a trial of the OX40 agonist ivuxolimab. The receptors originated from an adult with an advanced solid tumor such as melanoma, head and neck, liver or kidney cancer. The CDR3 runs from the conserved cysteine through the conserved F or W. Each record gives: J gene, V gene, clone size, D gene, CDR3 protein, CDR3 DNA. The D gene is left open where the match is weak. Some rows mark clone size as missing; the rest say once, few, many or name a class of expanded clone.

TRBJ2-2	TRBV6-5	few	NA	CASSYSGQGGPGELFF	TGTGCCAGCAGTTACTCGGGACAAGGGGGGCCCGGGGAGCTGTTTTTT
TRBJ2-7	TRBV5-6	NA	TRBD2	CASRLAGGFYEQYF	TGTGCCAGCAGATTAGCGGGAGGCTTCTACGAGCAGTACTTC
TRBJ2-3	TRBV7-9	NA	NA	CASSWTPSTDTQYF	TGTGCCAGCAGCTGGACTCCTAGCACAGATACGCAGTATTTT
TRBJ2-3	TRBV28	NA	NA	CASRRNLPGDTQYF	TGTGCCAGCAGGCGAAATCTTCCGGGAGATACGCAGTATTTT
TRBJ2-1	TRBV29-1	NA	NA	CSVGQRNEQFF	TGCAGCGTAGGACAGAGGAATGAGCAGTTCTTC
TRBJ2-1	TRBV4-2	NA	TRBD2	CASSQDPAGDPYNEQFF	TGTGCCAGCAGCCAAGACCCAGCGGGAGACCCCTACAATGAGCAGTTCTTC
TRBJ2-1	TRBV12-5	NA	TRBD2	CASGPGTSGPEQFF	TGTGCTAGTGGCCCCGGGACTAGCGGCCCCGAGCAGTTCTTC
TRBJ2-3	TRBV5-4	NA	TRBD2	CASSSLAGGPDTQYF	TGTGCCAGCAGCTCACTAGCGGGAGGGCCGGATACGCAGTATTTT
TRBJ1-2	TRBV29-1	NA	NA	CSPGGGYTF	TGCAGCCCGGGGGGAGGCTACACCTTC
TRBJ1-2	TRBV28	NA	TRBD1	CASSLTTGSGGYTF	TGTGCCAGCAGTCTCACGACAGGGTCAGGAGGCTACACCTTC
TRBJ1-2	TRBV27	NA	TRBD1	CASTHRGRGYGYTF	TGTGCCAGCACTCACAGGGGGCGCGGCTATGGCTACACCTTC
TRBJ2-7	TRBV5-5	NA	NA	CASSRNYEQYF	TGTGCCAGCAGCCGGAATTACGAGCAGTACTTC
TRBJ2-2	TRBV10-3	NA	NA	CAISAQGQGTGELFF	TGTGCCATCAGTGCCCAGGGGCAGGGCACCGGGGAGCTGTTTTTT
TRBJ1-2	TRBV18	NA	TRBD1	CASSPGQGAYYGYTF	TGTGCCAGCTCACCGGGACAGGGGGCGTATTATGGCTACACCTTC
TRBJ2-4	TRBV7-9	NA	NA	CASSLGHLAKNIQYF	TGTGCCAGCAGCTTAGGGCACTTGGCCAAAAACATTCAGTACTTC
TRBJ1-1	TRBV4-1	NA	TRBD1	CASSQRTGGRWANPEAFF	TGCGCCAGCAGCCAGAGGACAGGGGGCCGATGGGCCAATCCTGAAGCTTTCTTT
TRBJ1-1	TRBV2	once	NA	CSEMDGSQGAAFF	TGCTCCGAGATGGACGGTTCACAAGGTGCAGCTTTCTTT
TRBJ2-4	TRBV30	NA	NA	CAWSRQTKNIQYF	TGTGCCTGGAGTCGACAGACCAAAAACATTCAGTACTTC
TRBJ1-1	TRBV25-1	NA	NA	CASSAFAGTEAFF	TGTGCCAGCAGTGCGTTCGCGGGCACTGAAGCTTTCTTT
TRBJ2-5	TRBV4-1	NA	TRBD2	CASSQGTSGSPRGETQYF	TGCGCCAGCAGCCAAGGGACTAGCGGGAGCCCCCGGGGGGAGACCCAGTACTTC
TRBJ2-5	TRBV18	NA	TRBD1	CASSPPFGTGRETQYF	TGTGCCAGCTCACCACCGTTCGGGACAGGGCGGGAGACCCAGTACTTC
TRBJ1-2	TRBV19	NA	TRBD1	CASSIRGQNYGYTF	TGTGCCAGTAGTATTCGGGGACAGAACTATGGCTACACCTTC
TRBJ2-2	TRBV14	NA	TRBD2	CASSPLAGNTGELFF	TGTGCCAGCAGCCCATTAGCGGGAAACACCGGGGAGCTGTTTTTT
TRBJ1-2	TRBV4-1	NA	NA	CASSQIGGYGYTF	TGCGCCAGCAGCCAAATAGGGGGTTATGGCTACACCTTC
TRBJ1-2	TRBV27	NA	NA	CASSLRGGHYGYTF	TGTGCCAGCAGTTTACGCGGAGGGCACTATGGCTACACCTTC
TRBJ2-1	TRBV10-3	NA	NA	CAISESVGMNNEQFF	TGTGCCATCAGTGAGTCCGTGGGTATGAACAATGAGCAGTTCTTC
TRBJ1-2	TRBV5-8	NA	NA	CASSSRGGGGGYGYTF	TGTGCCAGCAGCTCCCGCGGCGGGGGCGGTGGCTATGGCTACACCTTC
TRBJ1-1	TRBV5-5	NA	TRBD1	CASSLDGTGNTEAFF	TGTGCCAGCAGCTTGGATGGGACAGGGAACACTGAAGCTTTCTTT
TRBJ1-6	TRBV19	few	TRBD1	CASSMDRANNSPLHF	TGTGCCAGTAGTATGGACAGGGCGAATAATTCACCCCTCCACTTT
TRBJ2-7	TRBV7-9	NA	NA	CASSPFGTRYEQYF	TGTGCCAGCAGCCCCTTTGGGACTCGCTACGAGCAGTACTTC
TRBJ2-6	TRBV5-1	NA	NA	CASSQTAGSGANVLTF	TGCGCCAGCAGCCAGACGGCAGGGTCTGGGGCCAACGTCCTGACTTTC
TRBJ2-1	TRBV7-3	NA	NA	CASSSLGSYNEQFF	TGTGCCAGCAGCTCCCTCGGCAGCTACAATGAGCAGTTCTTC
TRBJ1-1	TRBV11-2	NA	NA	CASSPDVGYTEAFF	TGTGCCAGCAGCCCGGATGTGGGGTACACTGAAGCTTTCTTT